This entry lists 14 T cell receptor beta chains sequenced from one sample in a study of T cells in Graves' hyperthyroidism and ophthalmopathy. The source material, RNA transcripts, was used to amplify TCR beta CDR3 regions. Initially, a first-round RT-PCR of the TCR CDR3 employed the HTBI primer set. TCRdb recomputed calls from the multiplex PCR reads with MiXCR, one row per CDR3 protein. The data contain under 700,000 distinct CDR3 sequences, approximately 15% of them singletons. The sequencing sample was made of blood. These receptors all come from a woman aged 18 to 35 with Graves' hyperthyroidism.

This clonotype was detected a few times. The chain is built from TRBV4-1 and TRBJ2-7, with TRBD1 matching over 8 bases. CDR1 is MGHRA and CDR2 is YSYEKL in the germline V gene. The V and J ends lost 1 base and 2 bases, in that order; junction bases with no gene match: 7. The CDR3 extends over 16 amino acids. CDR3: CASSQAWSGGPYEQYF. The CDR3 DNA reads TGCGCCAGCAGCCAAGCGTGGTCAGGGGGCCCCTACGAGCAGTACTTC.

This clonotype has a count of ten or more. The chain employs TRBV12-3 or TRBV12-4 and TRBJ2-5; tentatively, D is TRBD1 or TRBD2 (5 bases each). V lost 4 bases and J 3 bases, leaving 15 bases between the germline ends. This CDR3 region has 15 residues. In DNA form, the CDR3 reads TGTGCCAGCAGTTCCCCCGGGGCAGCAAAAGAGACCCAGTACTTC. Protein: CASSSPGAAKETQYF.

This chain uses TRBV27 with TRBJ1-5, with D hard to call. With 4 bases removed from V and 2 bases from J, the gap between germline ends came to 15 bases. Germline loops: CDR1 MNHEY, CDR2 SMNVEV (reference sequence). The CDR3 has 16 amino acids. CDR3 DNA: TGTGCCAGCAGTTCAATGGCCCTCACGGGCAATCAGCCCCAGCATTTT. It yields the protein CASSSMALTGNQPQHF.

The gene calls are TRBV7-2 and TRBJ1-2, with D hard to call. The V end lost 2 bases, the J end lost 1 base, and 5 bases lay between the germline ends. The germline V gene has CDR1 SGHTA and CDR2 FQGNSA. This CDR3 spans 13 amino acids. As DNA, the CDR3 is TGTGCCAGCAGCTTAATAGATAACTATGGCTACACCTTC. It codes for CASSLIDNYGYTF.

Here the CDR3 reads CASRGLTFYNEQFF. The CDR3, as DNA: TGTGCCAGCAGGGGGCTGACGTTCTACAATGAGCAGTTCTTC. This rearrangement joins TRBV2 to TRBJ2-1, with D tentatively TRBD1 (5 bases). The CDR3 spans 14 residues. V was cut by 6 bases and J by 3 bases, with 12 bases left in between. CDR1 SNHLY and CDR2 FYNNEI come from the germline V gene.

Worth noting for this clonotype: At one end the junction does not follow the germline gene, possibly because of a read error. This sequence joins TRBV20-1 and TRBJ1-1; D is perhaps TRBD1 (5 bases). Germline V gene sequence: CDR1 DFQATT, CDR2 SNEGSKA (reference sequence). This CDR3 is built from 15 residues. The CDR3, as DNA: TGCAGTGCTTTCACCCCCGGGACTCTGAACACTGAAGTTTTCTTT. The encoded protein is CSAFTPGTLNTEVFF.

Concerning this clonotype itself: This may stem from a read error, because a much larger clone lies one nucleotide away. The chain uses TRBV11-2 and TRBJ2-5; the match to TRBD1 covers 7 bases. Germline-derived CDR1 and CDR2 are SGHAT and FQNNGV. The CDR3 runs 13 residues. The CDR3 here is CASSKGAGETPYF. The CDR3 DNA sequence: TGTGCCAGCAGCAAGGGGGCAGGGGAGACCCCGTACTTC.

This clonotype was counted between two and nine times. The chain has TRBV15 and TRBJ2-7, with TRBD1 identical over 7 bases. The CDR3 has 16 amino acids. Trimming took 5 bases from V and 3 from J; bases not matched to a gene: 13. Germline lookup yields CDR1 LNHNV and CDR2 YYDKDF (reference sequence). The CDR3 loop is CATSEGAGTDNYEQYF. The CDR3 DNA follows: TGTGCCACCAGCGAGGGGGCCGGGACAGACAACTACGAGCAGTACTTC.

V usage is TRBV12-5 and J usage is TRBJ1-2, with 9 bases that match TRBD1. The CDR3 contains 14 residues. Unmatched junction bases numbered 5, after V lost 5 bases and J lost 4 bases. The germline V gene encodes CDR1 LGHNT and CDR2 FRNRAP. In DNA, the CDR3 is TGTGCTAGTGGTATCGACAGGGGGACCTATGGCTACACCTTC. Its translation is CASGIDRGTYGYTF.

J is TRBJ2-2 and V is TRBV5-1; 9 nucleotides line up with TRBD1. Germline CDR1 is SGHRS and CDR2 is YFSETQ. The CDR3 has 16 residues. With 2 bases clipped from V and 1 base from J, the junction kept 3 bases outside the gene matches. The CDR3 DNA is TGCGCCAGCAGCTTCGGGACAGGGAAGAACACCGGGGAGCTGTTTTTT. The encoded protein is CASSFGTGKNTGELFF.

This clonotype was seen a few times. Here the CDR3 reads CASSGGRLEKLFF. The CDR3 DNA follows: TGTGCCAGCTCTGGGGGGCGCCTTGAAAAACTGTTTTTT. The chain has TRBV7-8 and TRBJ1-4; maybe TRBD1 (6 bases). Trimming shortened V by 8 bases and J by 7 bases, and 14 bases separated the two germline ends. The CDR3 totals 13 residues. Germline V gene data show CDR1 as SGHVS and CDR2 as FQNEAQ.

In this sample, this clonotype turned up a few times. The chain has TRBV29-1 and TRBJ2-4, with D perhaps matching TRBD2 (6 bases). Trimming left V 7 bases short and J 10 bases short, with 14 bases between. Germline values: CDR1 SQVTM, CDR2 ANQGSEA. The CDR3 extends over 11 amino acids. The DNA for the CDR3 is TGCAGCGGAGCCGACGGACTAATTCAGTACTTC. It specifies CSGADGLIQYF.

The table lists this clonotype with many counts. The chain combines TRBV28 with TRBJ1-5, with D uncertain. The CDR3 is made up of 14 amino acids. Between the trimmed V and J ends, which lost 3 bases and 3 bases, there was a span of 9 bases. Germline values: CDR1 MDHEN, CDR2 SYDVKM. CDR3 nucleotide sequence: TGTGCCAGCAGTTTCGTCAGTCACAATCAGCCCCAGCATTTT. Amino acids: CASSFVSHNQPQHF.

The J gene is TRBJ1-4, the V gene TRBV20-1; D is unresolved. The V end was cut by 3 bases, the J end by 6 bases, with 8 bases between. Germline CDR1 reads DFQATT; CDR2 reads SNEGSKA (reference sequence). The CDR3 spans 12 residues. In DNA form, the CDR3 reads TGCAGTGCTAGGGGTAGCCATGAAAAACTGTTTTTT. Protein sequence: CSARGSHEKLFF.